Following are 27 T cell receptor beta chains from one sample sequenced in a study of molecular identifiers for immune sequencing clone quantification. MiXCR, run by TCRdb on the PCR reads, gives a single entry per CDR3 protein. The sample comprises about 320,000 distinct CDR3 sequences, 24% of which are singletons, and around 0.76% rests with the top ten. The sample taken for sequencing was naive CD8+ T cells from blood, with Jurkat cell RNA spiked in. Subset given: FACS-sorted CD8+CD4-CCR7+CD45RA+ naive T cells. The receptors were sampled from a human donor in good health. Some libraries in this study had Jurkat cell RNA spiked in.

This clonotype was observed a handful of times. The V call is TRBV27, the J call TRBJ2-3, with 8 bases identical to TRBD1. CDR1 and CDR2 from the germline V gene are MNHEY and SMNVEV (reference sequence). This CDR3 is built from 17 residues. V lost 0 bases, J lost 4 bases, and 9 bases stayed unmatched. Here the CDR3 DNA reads TGTGCCAGCAGTTTATCGGCAGGGGGCTTAACTGCAGATACGCAGTATTTT. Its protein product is CASSLSAGGLTADTQYF.

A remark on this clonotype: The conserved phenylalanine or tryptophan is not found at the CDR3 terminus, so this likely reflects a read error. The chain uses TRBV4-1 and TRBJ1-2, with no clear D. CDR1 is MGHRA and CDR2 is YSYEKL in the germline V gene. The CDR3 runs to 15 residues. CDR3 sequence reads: CARSQDSIVNYGYTV. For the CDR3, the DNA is TGCGCCCGCAGCCAAGATAGTATCGTCAACTATGGCTACACCGTC.

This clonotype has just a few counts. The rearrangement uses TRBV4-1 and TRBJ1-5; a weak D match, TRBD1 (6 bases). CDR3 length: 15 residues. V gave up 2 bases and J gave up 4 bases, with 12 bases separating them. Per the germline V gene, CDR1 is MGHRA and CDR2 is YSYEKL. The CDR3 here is CASSQTGQPNQPQHF. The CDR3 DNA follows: TGCGCCAGCAGCCAAACTGGACAGCCAAATCAGCCCCAGCATTTT.

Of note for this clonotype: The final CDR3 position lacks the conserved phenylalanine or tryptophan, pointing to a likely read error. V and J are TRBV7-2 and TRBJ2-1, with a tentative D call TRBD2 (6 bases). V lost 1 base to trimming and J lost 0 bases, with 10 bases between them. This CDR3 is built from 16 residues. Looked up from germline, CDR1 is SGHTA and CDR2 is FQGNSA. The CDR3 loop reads CASSLVGGNSYNEQFS. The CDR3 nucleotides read TGTGCCAGCAGCTTAGTTGGCGGGAACTCCTACAATGAGCAGTTCTCC.

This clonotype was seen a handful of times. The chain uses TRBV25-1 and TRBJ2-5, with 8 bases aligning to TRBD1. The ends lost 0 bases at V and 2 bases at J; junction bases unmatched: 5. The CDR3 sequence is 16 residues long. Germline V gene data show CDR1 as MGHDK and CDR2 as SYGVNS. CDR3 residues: CASSEYEGQGQETQYF. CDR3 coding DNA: TGTGCCAGCAGTGAATATGAAGGACAGGGACAAGAGACCCAGTACTTC.

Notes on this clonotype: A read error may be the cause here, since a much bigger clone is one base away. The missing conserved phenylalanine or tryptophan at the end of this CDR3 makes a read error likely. CDR3 amino acids: CSARDQVYNEQFS. DNA for the CDR3: TGCAGTGCTAGAGATCAGGTGTACAATGAGCAGTTCTCC. The gene calls are TRBV20-1 and TRBJ2-1; D unresolved. CDR3 size: 13 residues. V was trimmed by 0 bases and J by 4 bases, leaving 7 bases between them. Germline CDR1 and CDR2: DFQATT and SNEGSKA (reference sequence).

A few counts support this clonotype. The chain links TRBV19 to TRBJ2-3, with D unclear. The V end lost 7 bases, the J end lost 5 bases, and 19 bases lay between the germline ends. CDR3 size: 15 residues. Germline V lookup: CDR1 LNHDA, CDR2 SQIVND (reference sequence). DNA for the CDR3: TGTGCCAGTAATAATAACTTTTCTTGGGGAGATACGCAGTATTTT. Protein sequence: CASNNNFSWGDTQYF.

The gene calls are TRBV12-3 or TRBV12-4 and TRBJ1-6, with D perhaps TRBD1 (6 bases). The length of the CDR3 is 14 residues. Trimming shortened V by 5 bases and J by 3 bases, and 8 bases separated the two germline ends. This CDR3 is CASSIRGYNSPLHF. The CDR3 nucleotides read TGTGCCAGCAGTATCAGGGGCTATAATTCACCCCTCCACTTT.

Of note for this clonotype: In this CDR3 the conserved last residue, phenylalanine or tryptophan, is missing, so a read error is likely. CDR3 sequence: CASTPTQGDQPQHC. CDR3 coding DNA: TGTGCCAGCACCCCCACGCAAGGAGATCAGCCCCAGCATTGT. The rearrangement uses TRBV28 and TRBJ1-5; no clear D. The CDR3 sequence is 14 residues long. The V gene's germline CDR1 is MDHEN and CDR2 SYDVKM. V lost 7 bases and J 5 bases, leaving 15 bases between the germline ends.

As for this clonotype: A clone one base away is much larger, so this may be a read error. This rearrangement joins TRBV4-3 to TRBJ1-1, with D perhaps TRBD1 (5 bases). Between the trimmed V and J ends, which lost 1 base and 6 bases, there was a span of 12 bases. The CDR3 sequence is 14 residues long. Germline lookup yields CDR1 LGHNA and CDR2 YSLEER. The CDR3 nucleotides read TGCGCCAGCAGCCAAGGTTCGGGGGTCGCTGAAGCTTTCTTT. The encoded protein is CASSQGSGVAEAFF.

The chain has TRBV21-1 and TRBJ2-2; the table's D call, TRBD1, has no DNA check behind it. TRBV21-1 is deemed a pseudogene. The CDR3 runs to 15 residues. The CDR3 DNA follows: TGTGCCAGCAGCACCCAGGGATTACTAACCGGGGAGCTGTTTTTT. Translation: CASSTQGLLTGELFF.

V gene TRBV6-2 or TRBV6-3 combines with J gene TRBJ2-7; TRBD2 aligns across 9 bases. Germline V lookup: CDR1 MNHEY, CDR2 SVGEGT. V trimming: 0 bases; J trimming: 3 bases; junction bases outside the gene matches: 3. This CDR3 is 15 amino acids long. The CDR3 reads CASSYSSGSVYEQYF. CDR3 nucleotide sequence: TGTGCCAGCAGTTACTCTAGCGGGAGTGTCTACGAGCAGTACTTC.

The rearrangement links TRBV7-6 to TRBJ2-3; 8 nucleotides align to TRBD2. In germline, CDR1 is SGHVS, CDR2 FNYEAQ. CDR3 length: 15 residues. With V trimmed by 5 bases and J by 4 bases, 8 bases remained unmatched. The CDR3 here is CASSRAGVAADTQYF. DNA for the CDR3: TGTGCCAGCAGCCGAGCGGGAGTCGCCGCAGATACGCAGTATTTT.

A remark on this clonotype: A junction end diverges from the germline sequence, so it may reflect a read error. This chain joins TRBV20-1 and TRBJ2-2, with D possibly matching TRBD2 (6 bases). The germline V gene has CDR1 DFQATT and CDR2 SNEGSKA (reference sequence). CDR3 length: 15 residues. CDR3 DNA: TGCAGTGCTAGAGAGCGGGAAACGAACCCCGGGGAGCTGTTTTTT. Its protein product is CSARERETNPGELFF.

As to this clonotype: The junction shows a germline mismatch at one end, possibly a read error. The CDR3 DNA reads TGTGCCGGCAGCGTGCGACTAGCGGGAGGGCCGGATACGCAGTATTTT. Translating gives CAGSVRLAGGPDTQYF. The rearrangement joins TRBV9 to TRBJ2-3, with TRBD2 matching over 14 bases. CDR1 is SGDLS, CDR2 YYNGEE, per germline. This CDR3 comprises 16 residues.

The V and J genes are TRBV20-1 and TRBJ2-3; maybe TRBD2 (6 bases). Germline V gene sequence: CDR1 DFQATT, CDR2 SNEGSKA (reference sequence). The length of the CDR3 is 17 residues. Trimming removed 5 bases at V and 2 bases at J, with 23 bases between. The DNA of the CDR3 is TGCAGTGCTCCCCGGTGGGACTCAAGCTCCCCCACAGATACGCAGTATTTT. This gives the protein CSAPRWDSSSPTDTQYF.

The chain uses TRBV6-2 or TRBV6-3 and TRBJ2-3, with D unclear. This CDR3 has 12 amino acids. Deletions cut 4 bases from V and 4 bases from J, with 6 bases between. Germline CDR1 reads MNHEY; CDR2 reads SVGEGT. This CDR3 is CASSSYADTQYF. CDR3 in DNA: TGTGCCAGCAGTTCCTACGCAGATACGCAGTATTTT.

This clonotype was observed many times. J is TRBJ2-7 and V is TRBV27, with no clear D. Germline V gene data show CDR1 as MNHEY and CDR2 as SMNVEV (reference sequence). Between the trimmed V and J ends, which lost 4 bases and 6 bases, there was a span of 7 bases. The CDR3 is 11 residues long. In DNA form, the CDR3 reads TGTGCCAGCAGTTCCCCCCCCGAGCAGTACTTC. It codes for CASSSPPEQYF.

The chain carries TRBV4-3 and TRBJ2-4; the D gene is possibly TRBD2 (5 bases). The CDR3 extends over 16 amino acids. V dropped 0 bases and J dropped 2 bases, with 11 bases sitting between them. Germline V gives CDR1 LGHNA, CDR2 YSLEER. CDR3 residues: CASSQEGRESKNIQYF. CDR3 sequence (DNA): TGCGCCAGCAGCCAAGAGGGCCGGGAATCCAAAAACATTCAGTACTTC.

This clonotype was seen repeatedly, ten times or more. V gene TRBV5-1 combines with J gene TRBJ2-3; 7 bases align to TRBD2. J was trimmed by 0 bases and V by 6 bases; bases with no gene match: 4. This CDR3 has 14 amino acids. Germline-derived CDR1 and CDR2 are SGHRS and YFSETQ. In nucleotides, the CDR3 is TGCGCCAGCACAGGACTAGATAGCACAGATACGCAGTATTTT. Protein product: CASTGLDSTDTQYF.

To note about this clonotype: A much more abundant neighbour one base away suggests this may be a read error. The CDR3 sequence: CASAGQGGTYDYTF. CDR3 DNA sequence: TGTGCCAGCGCCGGTCAGGGCGGAACCTATGACTACACCTTC. The rearrangement uses TRBV6-6 and TRBJ1-2, with TRBD1 as a possible D gene (5 bases). Germline V gives CDR1 MNHNY, CDR2 SVGAGI (reference sequence). This CDR3 comprises 14 residues.

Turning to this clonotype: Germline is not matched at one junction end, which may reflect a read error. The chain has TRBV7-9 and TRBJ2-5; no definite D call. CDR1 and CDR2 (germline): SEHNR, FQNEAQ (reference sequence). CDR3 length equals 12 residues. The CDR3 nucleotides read TGTGCCAGCAGCTCCACTCAAGAGTCCCAGTACTTC. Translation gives CASSSTQESQYF.

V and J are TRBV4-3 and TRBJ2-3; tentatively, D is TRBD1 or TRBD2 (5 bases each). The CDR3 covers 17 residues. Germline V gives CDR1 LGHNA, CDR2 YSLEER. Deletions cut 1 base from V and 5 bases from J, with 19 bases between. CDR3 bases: TGCGCCAGCAGCCAAGTCATCGGGGCGCAGGATTTAGATACGCAGTATTTT. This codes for CASSQVIGAQDLDTQYF.

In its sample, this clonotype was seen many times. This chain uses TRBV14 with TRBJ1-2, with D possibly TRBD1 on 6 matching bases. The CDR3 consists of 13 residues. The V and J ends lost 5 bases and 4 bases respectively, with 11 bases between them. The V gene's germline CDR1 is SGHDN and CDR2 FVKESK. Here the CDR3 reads CASSTTGSYGYTF. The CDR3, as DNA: TGTGCCAGCAGCACCACAGGGTCCTATGGCTACACCTTC.

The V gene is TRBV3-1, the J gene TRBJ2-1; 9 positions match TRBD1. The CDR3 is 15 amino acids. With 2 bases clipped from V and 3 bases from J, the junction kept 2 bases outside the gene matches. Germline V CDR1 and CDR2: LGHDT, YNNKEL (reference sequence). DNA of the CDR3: TGTGCCAGCAGCCAACCGGGACAGGGCTACAATGAGCAGTTCTTC. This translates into CASSQPGQGYNEQFF.

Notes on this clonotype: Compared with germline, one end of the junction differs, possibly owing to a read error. Here the CDR3 reads CASSVFAADTQYF. Written as DNA, the CDR3 is TGTGCCAGCAGCGTTTTTGCCGCAGATACTCAGTATTTT. The chain is built from TRBV2 and TRBJ2-3; D unclear. Per germline, CDR1 SNHLY and CDR2 FYNNEI. This CDR3 is built from 13 residues.

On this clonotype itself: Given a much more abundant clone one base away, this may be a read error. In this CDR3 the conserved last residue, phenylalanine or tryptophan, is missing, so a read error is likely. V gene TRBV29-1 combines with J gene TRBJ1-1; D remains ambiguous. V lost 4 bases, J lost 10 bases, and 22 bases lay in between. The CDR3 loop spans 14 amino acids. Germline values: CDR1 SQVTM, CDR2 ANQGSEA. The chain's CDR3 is CSVVPTHEPRGAFL. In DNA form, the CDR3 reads TGCAGCGTTGTACCAACCCACGAGCCACGGGGAGCTTTCCTT.